One and the same sample provided the 13 T cell receptor beta chains below, sequenced in a study of OX40 agonist ivuxolimab in advanced cancers. The method was immunoSEQ multiplex PCR; TCRdb's version includes in-frame clones alone and lacks a portion of them. The repertoire holds tens of thousands of clones, around 82% seen once, with less than 9.5% in the top ten. The material was CD4+ or CD8+ T cells sorted from blood, obtained in a trial of the OX40 agonist ivuxolimab. These TCRs come from an adult with an advanced solid tumor such as melanoma, head and neck, liver or kidney cancer.

There are a few counts of this clone. The gene calls are TRBV4-2 and TRBJ1-1; 12 nucleotides align to TRBD1. V gave up 1 base and J gave up 5 bases; unmatched junction bases: 5. CDR3 length: 16 residues. Germline V gives CDR1 LGHNA, CDR2 YNFKEQ. This CDR3 is CASSQGQGQGATEAFF. The CDR3 DNA sequence: TGTGCCAGCAGCCAAGGCCAGGGACAGGGGGCAACTGAAGCTTTCTTT.

V usage is TRBV6-1 and J usage is TRBJ1-2; D remains unclear. Looked up from germline, CDR1 is MNHNS and CDR2 is SASEGT. V lost 5 bases, J lost 4 bases, and 5 bases lay in between. The CDR3 loop spans 11 amino acids. The CDR3 spells CASSLGYGYTF. The CDR3 coding sequence is TGTGCCAGCAGTCTTGGCTATGGCTACACCTTC.

The chain has TRBV5-4 and TRBJ2-7; possibly TRBD1 for D (6 bases). V lost 6 bases, J lost 10 bases, and 26 bases lay in between. CDR3 length equals 15 residues. Germline lookup yields CDR1 SGHNT and CDR2 YYREEE (reference sequence). Here the CDR3 DNA reads TGTGCCAGCACCCCCGGATTAGGGACAAGGAGCCCCCAGTACTTC. Translated: CASTPGLGTRSPQYF.

By share, this clone ranks as medium-sized (0.01 to 0.1%). The chain uses TRBV1 and TRBJ1-2. TRBV1 is labeled a pseudogene. The CDR3 runs to 13 residues. In DNA form, the CDR3 reads TGCACCAGCAGCCAAGATCGAGGATATGGCTACACCTTC. Amino acid sequence: CTSSQDRGYGYTF.

This clone has just a few counts. The chain employs TRBV2 and TRBJ1-1, with D maybe TRBD1 (6 bases). CDR3 length equals 16 residues. Trimming removed 4 bases at V and 5 bases at J, with 20 bases between. Per germline, CDR1 SNHLY and CDR2 FYNNEI. CDR3 loop: CASSGGKGGPRTEAFF. The CDR3 DNA reads TGTGCCAGCAGTGGGGGGAAGGGGGGCCCAAGGACTGAAGCTTTCTTT.

The gene calls are TRBV19 and TRBJ1-4; no clear D gene. The V gene's germline CDR1 is LNHDA and CDR2 SQIVND (reference sequence). This CDR3 has 15 residues. Trimming took off 4 bases at V and 8 bases at J, with 17 bases between the two ends. In DNA, the CDR3 is TGTGCCAGTAGTACGTCAGCATATGGGAACGAAAAACTGTTTTTT. This gives the protein CASSTSAYGNEKLFF. Using reference TRBV19 and TRBJ1-4 for the parts outside the CDR3, the full variable domain is DGGITQSPKYLFRKEGQNVTLSCEQNLNHDAMYWYRQDPGQGLRLIYYSQIVNDFQKGDIAEGYSVSREKKESFPLTVTSAQKNPTAFYLCASSTSAYGNEKLFFGSGTQLSVL.

The chain uses TRBV5-1 and TRBJ2-5; D is uncertain. Germline lookup yields CDR1 SGHRS and CDR2 YFSETQ. The length of the CDR3 is 15 residues. V gave up 0 bases and J gave up 5 bases, with 14 bases separating them. The CDR3 sequence is CASSLGVGSPETQYF. CDR3 sequence (DNA): TGCGCCAGCAGCTTGGGGGTTGGCTCCCCCGAGACCCAGTACTTC.

The rearrangement uses TRBV10-3 and TRBJ2-4; TRBD1 matches at 7 bases. Germline values: CDR1 ENHRY, CDR2 SYGVKD. Germline trimming cut 10 bases from V and 4 bases from J; bases unmatched to any gene: 4. This CDR3 has 12 residues. In DNA, the CDR3 is TGTGCCACTGGACAGGTTAAAAACATTCAGTACTTC. Its protein product is CATGQVKNIQYF.

This clone was seen a handful of times. J is TRBJ2-7 and V is TRBV11-2; 7 nucleotides line up with TRBD1. Germline-derived CDR1 and CDR2 are SGHAT and FQNNGV. The CDR3 has 16 amino acids. J gave up 2 bases and V 3 bases, and 10 bases lay outside the gene matches. The CDR3 sequence is CASSFLTGLGTYEQYF. CDR3 nucleotides: TGTGCCAGCAGCTTCCTGACAGGGTTGGGGACCTACGAGCAGTACTTC.

V is TRBV7-2 and J is TRBJ2-5; the D gene is possibly TRBD1 (6 bases). CDR3 length: 13 amino acids. In germline, CDR1 is SGHTA, CDR2 FQGNSA. Deletions cut 5 bases from V and 2 bases from J, with 9 bases between. CDR3 residues: CASSRTAQETQYF. The CDR3 DNA reads as TGTGCCAGCAGCCGGACAGCGCAAGAGACCCAGTACTTC.

The chain carries TRBV13 and TRBJ1-4; 7 positions agree with TRBD1. Germline CDR1 is PRHDT and CDR2 is FYEKMQ (reference sequence). Germline trimming cut 4 bases from V and 5 bases from J; bases unmatched to any gene: 7. CDR3 length: 15 residues. This CDR3 is CASSSSGTENEKLFF. The DNA of the CDR3 is TGTGCCAGCAGCTCTTCCGGGACAGAAAATGAAAAACTGTTTTTT.

The chain is built from TRBV7-8 and TRBJ2-3; D not certain. The CDR3 spans 15 residues. Germline V CDR1 and CDR2: SGHVS, FQNEAQ. Deletions cut 2 bases from V and 0 bases from J, with 9 bases between. Written as DNA, the CDR3 is TGTGCCAGCAGCTTACGTGCTACTAGCACAGATACGCAGTATTTT. Translating gives CASSLRATSTDTQYF.

As DNA, the CDR3 is TGTGCCAGCAGTAGCTCCGTGGCCGAGGGAAAACTGTTTTTT. Translated, it gives CASSSSVAEGKLFF. The rearrangement joins TRBV6-6 to TRBJ1-4; no clear D gene. CDR3 length: 14 amino acids. Germline V gene sequence: CDR1 MNHNY, CDR2 SVGAGI (reference sequence). The V and J ends lost 5 bases and 10 bases respectively, with 17 bases between them.